This T cell receptor beta chain was retrieved from a study of CD8 T cells in ankylosing spondylitis. Germline V gives CDR1 SQVTM, CDR2 ANQGSEA. The CDR3 loop spans 9 amino acids. TCRdb processed the 5' RACE reads anew with MiXCR; each CDR3 protein has one entry. Of about 210,000 distinct CDR3 sequences listed, under 8.5% are singletons. This clonotype was recorded at least ten times. The clonotype comes from a female donor with ankylosing spondylitis or in good health (not recorded which). The sequenced material came from blood, either unsorted or a sorted T cell fraction (not recorded which). The genes are TRBV29-1 and TRBJ2-4; D gene uncertain. For the CDR3, the DNA is TGCAGGCCCAAAAACATTCAGTACTTC. It codes for CRPKNIQYF.